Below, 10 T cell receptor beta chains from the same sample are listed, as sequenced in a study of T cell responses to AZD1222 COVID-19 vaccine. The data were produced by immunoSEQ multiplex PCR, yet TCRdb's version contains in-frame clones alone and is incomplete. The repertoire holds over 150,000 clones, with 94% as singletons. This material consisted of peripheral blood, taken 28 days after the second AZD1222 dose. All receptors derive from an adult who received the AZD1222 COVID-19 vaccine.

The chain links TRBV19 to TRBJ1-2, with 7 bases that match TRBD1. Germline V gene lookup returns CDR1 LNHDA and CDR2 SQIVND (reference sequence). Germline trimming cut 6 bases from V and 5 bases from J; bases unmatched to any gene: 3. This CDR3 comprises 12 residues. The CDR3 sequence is CASRSGGYGYTF. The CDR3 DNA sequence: TGTGCCAGTAGGTCAGGGGGGTATGGCTACACCTTC.

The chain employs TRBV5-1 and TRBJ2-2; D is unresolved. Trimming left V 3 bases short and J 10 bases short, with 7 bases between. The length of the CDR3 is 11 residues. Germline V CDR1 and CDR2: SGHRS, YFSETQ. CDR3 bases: TGCGCCAGCAGCTACCTGCAGGAGCTGTTTTTT. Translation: CASSYLQELFF.

The CDR3 coding sequence is TGCGCCAGCAGCCAAGATTTGTGGTCGGGGAGCTCCTACAATGAGCAGTTCTTC. Translating it yields CASSQDLWSGSSYNEQFF. The chain employs TRBV4-3 and TRBJ2-1, with D maybe TRBD2 (5 bases). Germline CDR1 and CDR2: LGHNA and YSLEER. The CDR3 sequence is 18 residues long. With 0 bases removed from V and 0 bases from J, the gap between germline ends came to 15 bases.

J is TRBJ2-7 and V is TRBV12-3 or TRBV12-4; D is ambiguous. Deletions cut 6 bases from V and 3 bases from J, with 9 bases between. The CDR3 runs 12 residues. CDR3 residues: CASSSEYYEQYF. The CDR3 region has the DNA TGTGCCAGCAGCTCAGAATACTACGAGCAGTACTTC.

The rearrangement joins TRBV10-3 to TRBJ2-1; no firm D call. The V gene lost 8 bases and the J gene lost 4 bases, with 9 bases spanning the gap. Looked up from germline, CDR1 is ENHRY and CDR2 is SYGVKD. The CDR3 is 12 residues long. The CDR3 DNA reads TGTGCCATCCGAGGAGTATACAATGAGCAGTTCTTC. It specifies CAIRGVYNEQFF.

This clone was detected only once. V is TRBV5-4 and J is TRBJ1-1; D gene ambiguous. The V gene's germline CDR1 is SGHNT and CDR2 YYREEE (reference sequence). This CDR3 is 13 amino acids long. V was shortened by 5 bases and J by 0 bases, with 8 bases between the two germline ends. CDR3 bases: TGTGCCAGCAGGATGGGTGTGAACACTGAAGCTTTCTTT. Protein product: CASRMGVNTEAFF.

CDR3 sequence reads: CASATGTSGYEQYF. CDR3 coding DNA: TGTGCCAGCGCAACCGGGACTAGCGGTTACGAGCAGTACTTC. The V and J genes are TRBV27 and TRBJ2-7, with 11 nucleotides matching TRBD2. The V gene's germline CDR1 is MNHEY and CDR2 SMNVEV (reference sequence). V lost 8 bases to trimming and J lost 4 bases; unmatched junction nucleotides: 7. CDR3 length: 14 amino acids.

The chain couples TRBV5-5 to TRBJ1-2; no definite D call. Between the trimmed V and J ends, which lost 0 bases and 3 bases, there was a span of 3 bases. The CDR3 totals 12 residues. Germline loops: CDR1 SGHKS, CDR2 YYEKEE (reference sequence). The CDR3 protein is CASSLGDYGYTF. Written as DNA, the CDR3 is TGTGCCAGCAGCTTGGGGGACTATGGCTACACCTTC.

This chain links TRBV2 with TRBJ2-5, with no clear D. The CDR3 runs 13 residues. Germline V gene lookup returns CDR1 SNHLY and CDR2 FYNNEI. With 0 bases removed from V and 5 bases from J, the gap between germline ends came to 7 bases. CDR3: CASSEALPETQYF. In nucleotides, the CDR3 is TGTGCCAGCAGTGAAGCACTTCCCGAGACCCAGTACTTC.

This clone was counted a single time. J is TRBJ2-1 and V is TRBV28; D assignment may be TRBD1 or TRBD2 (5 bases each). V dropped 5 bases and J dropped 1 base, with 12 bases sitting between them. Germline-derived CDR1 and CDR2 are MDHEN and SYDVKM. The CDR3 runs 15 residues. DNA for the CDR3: TGTGCCAGCAGTCGGGACCGTGCGTCCTACAATGAGCAGTTCTTC. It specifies CASSRDRASYNEQFF. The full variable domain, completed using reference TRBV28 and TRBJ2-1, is DVKVTQSSRYLVKRTGEKVFLECVQDMDHENMFWYRQDPGLGLRLIYFSYDVKMKEKGDIPEGYSVSREKKERFSLILESASTNQTSMYLCASSRDRASYNEQFFGPGTRLTVL.